This T cell receptor (beta chain) was recorded in a study of early T cells in non-severe SARS-CoV-2 infection. Across the whole study: The input, bulk RNA from unsorted whole blood, was sequenced, and chains were unpaired. Study-wide points: The matching step, a VDJdb search, favored anti-spike CD8 responses and missed private and CD4 specificities.

Unique molecular identifier tags were affixed to discrete cDNA molecules. TCRdb itself ran the 5' RACE reads through MiXCR, one entry per CDR3 protein. Among about 61,000 distinct CDR3 sequences listed, more than 10% were seen once. The CDR3 length is 16 residues. Germline values: CDR1 ENHRY, CDR2 SYGVKD. Trimming stripped 0 bases from V and 1 base from J, with 9 bases between. There are many counts of this clonotype. Its antigen is unknown. The origin of this receptor is an adult who was a healthcare worker with PCR-confirmed SARS-CoV-2 infection or an uninfected control (not recorded which). The donor label of this sample is uncertain. The V and J genes are TRBV10-3 and TRBJ2-2, with D perhaps TRBD1 (5 bases). Here the sequenced sample was whole blood, taken at baseline. CDR3 nucleotides: TGTGCCATCAGTGAGTCTCAGGGATTGAACACCGGGGAGCTGTTTTTT. It translates to CAISESQGLNTGELFF.